These T cell receptor beta chains were read from a single sample in a study of neoadjuvant anti-PD-1 for oral cavity cancer. Using immunoSEQ multiplex PCR, the repertoire was profiled, and TCRdb retains in-frame clones only, with some absent. The sample shows just over 6,500 clones, 40% to 55% of them seen only once. The material sequenced was tumor tissue, taken before nivolumab (anti-PD-1) treatment. These receptors were taken from a person aged 40 to 85 with oral cavity squamous cell carcinoma. CDR3s include the opening cysteine and the closing phenylalanine or tryptophan. Fields, in order: clone size, D gene, J gene, V gene, CDR3 protein, CDR3 DNA. D genes are given only for firm matches. Clone size is shown for a subset of rows, as once, few, many or a class of expanded clone.

>NA|NA|TRBJ2-7|TRBV25-1
CASSRAGSSYEQYF
TGTGCCAGCAGTCGGGCGGGGAGCTCCTACGAGCAGTACTTC
>NA|NA|TRBJ1-2|TRBV6-5
CASSYAVGQGKGYTF
TGTGCCAGCAGTTACGCCGTGGGGCAGGGGAAAGGCTACACCTTC
>NA|NA|TRBJ1-1|TRBV7-2
CASSSRDGREAFF
TGTGCCAGCAGCTCAAGAGACGGTCGTGAAGCTTTCTTT
>few|TRBD1|TRBJ1-1|TRBV2
CASSEAGTANTEAFF
TGTGCCAGCAGTGAAGCGGGGACAGCGAACACTGAAGCTTTCTTT
>few|TRBD1|TRBJ1-2|TRBV30
CASRQGNYGYTF
TGTGCCTCCCGACAGGGGAACTATGGCTACACCTTC
>NA|TRBD2|TRBJ2-7|TRBV11-2
CASSSPRLRGTYEQYF
TGTGCCAGCAGCTCACCCCGCTTGCGGGGGACCTACGAGCAGTACTTC
>NA|NA|TRBJ1-2|TRBV2
CASSEALQGANYGYTF
TGTGCCAGCAGTGAAGCGCTTCAGGGTGCTAACTATGGCTACACCTTC
>NA|TRBD1|TRBJ2-2|TRBV19
CASSQTGTGGTGGELFF
TGTGCCAGTAGCCAAACCGGGACAGGGGGTACTGGCGGGGAGCTGTTTTTT
>NA|NA|TRBJ2-5|TRBV19
CASSIVPGAETQYF
TGTGCCAGTAGTATAGTACCAGGGGCTGAGACCCAGTACTTC
>NA|NA|TRBJ2-3|TRBV2
CASSYRVSDTQYF
TGTGCCAGCAGCTACAGGGTTTCAGATACGCAGTATTTT
>NA|NA|TRBJ2-7|TRBV14
CASSHDSRRYF
TGTGCCAGCAGCCACGACAGTCGTAGGTACTTC
>NA|NA|TRBJ2-6|TRBV28
CATTRDNSGANVLTF
TGTGCCACCACGAGGGACAACTCTGGGGCCAACGTCCTGACTTTC
>NA|TRBD1|TRBJ2-5|TRBV5-1
CASSLGQGSQQETQYF
TGCGCCAGCAGCTTGGGACAGGGTTCGCAACAAGAGACCCAGTACTTC
>NA|NA|TRBJ2-5|TRBV28
CASSLSGIQETQYF
TGTGCCAGCAGTTTATCGGGGATCCAAGAGACCCAGTACTTC
>medium-sized|NA|TRBJ1-5|TRBV6-1
CASSEDRADIQPQHF
TGTGCCAGCAGTGAAGACAGGGCCGACATTCAGCCCCAGCATTTT
>few|TRBD1|TRBJ1-1|TRBV28
CASTSIGTGILNTEAFF
TGTGCCAGCACCTCCATAGGGACAGGGATACTGAACACTGAAGCTTTCTTT
>NA|NA|TRBJ1-1|TRBV6-5
CASGPNTEAFF
TGTGCCAGCGGTCCGAACACTGAAGCTTTCTTT
>medium-sized|NA|TRBJ2-7|TRBV27
CASSVTGSWYEQYF
TGTGCCAGCAGTGTAACAGGGTCTTGGTACGAGCAGTACTTC
>NA|NA|TRBJ2-2|TRBV4-3
CASSQERGGEHRGAVF
TGCGCCAGCAGCCAAGAGAGGGGGGGCGAGCACCGGGGAGCTGTTTTT
>few|NA|TRBJ1-5|TRBV28
CASSYVLAGGGQPQHF
TGTGCCAGCAGTTATGTTCTCGCCGGTGGTGGGCAGCCCCAGCATTTT
>NA|TRBD1|TRBJ1-6|TRBV5-1
CASSSGTGAGDSPLHF
TGCGCCAGCAGCTCCGGGACAGGGGCTGGGGATTCACCCCTCCACTTT
>once|NA|TRBJ2-3|TRBV12-5
CASGFQGPGTDTQYF
TGTGCTAGTGGTTTTCAGGGGCCGGGCACAGATACGCAGTATTTT
>NA|TRBD2|TRBJ2-5|TRBV6-1
CASSEGLAGPETQYF
TGTGCCAGCAGTGAGGGACTAGCGGGCCCAGAGACCCAGTACTTC
>few|TRBD1|TRBJ2-1|TRBV11-3
CASSLGTANEQFF
TGTGCCAGCAGCCTGGGGACAGCCAATGAGCAGTTCTTC
>NA|TRBD2|TRBJ2-3|TRBV7-2
CASSPSRGGGSTDTQYF
TGTGCCAGCAGCCCCTCTCGCGGGGGTGGTTCCACAGATACGCAGTATTTT
>NA|NA|TRBJ1-5|TRBV28
CASSPPGDGNQPQHF
TGTGCCAGCAGCCCCCCTGGGGACGGCAATCAGCCCCAGCATTTT
>NA|TRBD1|TRBJ1-4|TRBV28
CASSSGGPNEKLFF
TGTGCCAGCAGTTCAGGGGGGCCTAATGAAAAACTGTTTTTT
>NA|TRBD2|TRBJ2-4|TRBV4-3
CASSQGLAGGGKNIQYF
TGCGCCAGCAGCCAAGGCCTAGCGGGGGGGGGCAAAAACATTCAGTACTTC
>NA|TRBD2|TRBJ2-1|TRBV5-4
CASSLGLAGTNEQFF
TGTGCCAGCAGCTTGGGTCTAGCGGGGACCAATGAGCAGTTCTTC
>NA|NA|TRBJ2-7|TRBV5-6
CASSSGRSFLEQYF
TGTGCCAGCAGCTCGGGACGGAGCTTCTTGGAGCAGTACTTC
>NA|NA|TRBJ2-5|TRBV19
CASSIGSGETQYF
TGTGCCAGTAGTATAGGAAGCGGAGAGACCCAGTACTTC
>once|NA|TRBJ1-2|TRBV6-6
CASRPGEGSNYGYTF
TGTGCCAGCAGGCCAGGGGAGGGTTCTAACTATGGCTACACCTTC
>NA|NA|TRBJ1-2|TRBV30
CAWKEPGGRANYGYTF
TGTGCCTGGAAGGAGCCGGGGGGCAGGGCCAACTATGGCTACACCTTC
>NA|NA|TRBJ1-6|TRBV2
CASLRLVNYNSPLHF
TGTGCCAGCCTTAGACTGGTGAACTATAATTCACCCCTCCACTTT
>NA|NA|TRBJ2-7|TRBV7-2
CASSLDRVNDEQYF
TGTGCCAGCAGCTTAGACAGGGTTAACGACGAGCAGTACTTC
>NA|NA|TRBJ1-4|TRBV7-2
CASSLVGAANEKLFF
TGTGCCAGCAGCTTAGTTGGGGCAGCTAATGAAAAACTGTTTTTT
>large|NA|TRBJ2-1|TRBV5-6
CASSPYLRQASSYNEQFF
TGTGCCAGCAGCCCATACCTGCGACAGGCGAGCTCCTACAATGAGCAGTTCTTC